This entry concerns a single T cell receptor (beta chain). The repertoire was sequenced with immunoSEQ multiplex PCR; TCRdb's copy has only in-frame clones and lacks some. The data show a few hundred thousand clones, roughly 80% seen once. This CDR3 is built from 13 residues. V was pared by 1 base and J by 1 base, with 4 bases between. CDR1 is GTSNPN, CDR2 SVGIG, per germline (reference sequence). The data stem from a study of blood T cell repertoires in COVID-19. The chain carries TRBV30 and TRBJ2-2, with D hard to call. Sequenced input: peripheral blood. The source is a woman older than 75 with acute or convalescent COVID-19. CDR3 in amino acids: CAWSALNTGELFF. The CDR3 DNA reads TGTGCCTGGAGTGCCCTGAACACCGGGGAGCTGTTTTTT. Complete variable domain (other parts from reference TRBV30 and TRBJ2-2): SQTIHQWPATLVQPVGSPLSLECTVEGTSNPNLYWYRQAAGRGLQLLFYSVGIGQISSEVPQNLSASRPQDRQFILSSKKLLLSDSGFYLCAWSALNTGELFFGEGSRLTVL.